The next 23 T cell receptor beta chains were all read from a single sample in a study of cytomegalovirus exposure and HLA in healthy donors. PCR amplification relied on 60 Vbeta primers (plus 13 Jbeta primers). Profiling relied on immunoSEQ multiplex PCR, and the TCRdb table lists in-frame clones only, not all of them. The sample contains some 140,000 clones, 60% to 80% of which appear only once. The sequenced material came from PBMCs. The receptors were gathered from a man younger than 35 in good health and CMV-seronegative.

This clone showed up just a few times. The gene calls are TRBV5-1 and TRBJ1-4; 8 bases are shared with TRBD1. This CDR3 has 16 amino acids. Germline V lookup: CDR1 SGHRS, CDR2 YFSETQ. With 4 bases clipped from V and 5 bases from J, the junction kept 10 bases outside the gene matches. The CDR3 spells CASSTGGTGLNEKLFF. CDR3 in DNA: TGCGCCAGCAGCACAGGGGGGACAGGACTCAATGAAAAACTGTTTTTT.

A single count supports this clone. The CDR3 loop is CASNRDTYGYTF. The CDR3 DNA sequence: TGTGCCTCAAATCGGGACACCTATGGCTACACCTTC. The V call is TRBV19, the J call TRBJ1-2; D is possibly TRBD1 (6 bases). The CDR3 loop spans 12 amino acids. Germline V CDR1 and CDR2: LNHDA, SQIVND (reference sequence). V was clipped by 11 bases and J by 4 bases, with 14 bases between them. Combining the CDR3 with reference TRBV19 and TRBJ1-2 gives the whole variable domain DGGITQSPKYLFRKEGQNVTLSCEQNLNHDAMYWYRQDPGQGLRLIYYSQIVNDFQKGDIAEGYSVSREKKESFPLTVTSAQKNPTAFYLCASNRDTYGYTFGSGTRLTVV.

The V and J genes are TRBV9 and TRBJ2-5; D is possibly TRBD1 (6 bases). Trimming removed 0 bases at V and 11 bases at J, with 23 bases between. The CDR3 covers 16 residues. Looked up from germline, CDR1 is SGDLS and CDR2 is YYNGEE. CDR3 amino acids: CASSVGGRAGVQEQYF. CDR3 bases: TGTGCCAGCAGCGTAGGAGGGCGGGCAGGGGTTCAGGAGCAGTACTTC. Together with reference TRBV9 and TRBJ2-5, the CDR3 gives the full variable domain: DSGVTQTPKHLITATGQRVTLRCSPRSGDLSVYWYQQSLDQGLQFLIQYYNGEERAKGNILERFSAQQFPDLHSELNLSSLELGDSALYFCASSVGGRAGVQEQYFGPGTRLLVL.

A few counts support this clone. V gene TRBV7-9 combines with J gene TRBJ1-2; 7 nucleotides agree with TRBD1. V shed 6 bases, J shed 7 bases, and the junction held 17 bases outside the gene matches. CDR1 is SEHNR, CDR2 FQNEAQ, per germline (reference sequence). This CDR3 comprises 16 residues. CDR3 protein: CASRSGQALFNGGYTF. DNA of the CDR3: TGTGCCAGCAGATCTGGACAGGCTCTATTCAACGGTGGCTACACCTTC.

The CDR3, as DNA: TGCGCCAGCGCAACCGGGACAGCCTACAATGAGCAGTTCTTC. Its translation is CASATGTAYNEQFF. The rearrangement joins TRBV5-1 to TRBJ2-1, with 7 nucleotides matching TRBD1. The J segment lost 2 bases and the V segment lost 7 bases, leaving 6 bases of the junction unmatched. Germline CDR1 and CDR2: SGHRS and YFSETQ. The CDR3 has 14 residues.

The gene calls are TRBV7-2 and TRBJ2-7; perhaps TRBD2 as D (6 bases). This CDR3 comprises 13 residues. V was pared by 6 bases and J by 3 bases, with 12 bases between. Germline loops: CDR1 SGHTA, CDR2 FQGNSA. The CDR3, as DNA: TGTGCCAGCAGGGAACGGGGAGGCTACGAGCAGTACTTC. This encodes CASRERGGYEQYF. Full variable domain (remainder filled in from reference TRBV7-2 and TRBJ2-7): GAGVSQSPSNKVTEKGKDVELRCDPISGHTALYWYRQSLGQGLEFLIYFQGNSAPDKSGLPSDRFSAERTGGSVSTLTIQRTQQEDSAVYLCASRERGGYEQYFGPGTRLTVT.

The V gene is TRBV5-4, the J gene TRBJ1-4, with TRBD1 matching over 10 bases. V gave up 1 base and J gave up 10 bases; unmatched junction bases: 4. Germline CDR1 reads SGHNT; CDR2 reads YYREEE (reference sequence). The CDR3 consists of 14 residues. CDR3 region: CASSLSGQGGKLFF. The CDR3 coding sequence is TGTGCCAGCAGCTTGTCTGGACAGGGGGGAAAACTGTTTTTT.

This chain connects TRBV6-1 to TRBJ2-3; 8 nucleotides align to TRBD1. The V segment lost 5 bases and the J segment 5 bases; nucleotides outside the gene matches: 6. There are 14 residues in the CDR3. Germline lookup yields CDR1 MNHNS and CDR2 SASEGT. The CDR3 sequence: CASSTDRVQDTQYF. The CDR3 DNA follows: TGTGCCAGCAGTACGGACAGGGTGCAAGATACGCAGTATTTT.

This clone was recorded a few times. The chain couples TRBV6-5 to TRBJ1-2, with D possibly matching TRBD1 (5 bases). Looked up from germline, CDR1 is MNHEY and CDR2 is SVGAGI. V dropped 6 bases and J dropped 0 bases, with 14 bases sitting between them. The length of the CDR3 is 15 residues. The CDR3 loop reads CASRTLGGANYGYTF. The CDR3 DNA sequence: TGTGCCAGCAGGACGCTGGGGGGAGCTAACTATGGCTACACCTTC.

CDR3 bases: TGCAGCGTCCCGGGAAACTATGGCTACACCTTC. Amino acids: CSVPGNYGYTF. The V and J genes are TRBV29-1 and TRBJ1-2, with D hard to call. CDR3 length: 11 residues. V was pared by 6 bases and J by 2 bases, with 7 bases between. CDR1 is SQVTM, CDR2 ANQGSEA, per germline.

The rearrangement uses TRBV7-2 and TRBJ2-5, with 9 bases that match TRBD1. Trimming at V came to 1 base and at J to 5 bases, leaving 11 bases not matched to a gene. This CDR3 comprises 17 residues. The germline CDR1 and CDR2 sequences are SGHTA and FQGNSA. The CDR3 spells CASSLGWGTGGFETQYF. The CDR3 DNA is TGTGCCAGCAGCTTAGGGTGGGGCACAGGGGGCTTTGAGACCCAGTACTTC.

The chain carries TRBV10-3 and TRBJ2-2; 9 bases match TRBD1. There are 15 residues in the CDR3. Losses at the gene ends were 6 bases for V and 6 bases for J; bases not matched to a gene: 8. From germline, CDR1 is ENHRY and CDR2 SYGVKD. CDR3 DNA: TGTGCCATCAGGATGACAGGGGGGATGCCCGGGGAGCTGTTTTTT. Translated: CAIRMTGGMPGELFF.

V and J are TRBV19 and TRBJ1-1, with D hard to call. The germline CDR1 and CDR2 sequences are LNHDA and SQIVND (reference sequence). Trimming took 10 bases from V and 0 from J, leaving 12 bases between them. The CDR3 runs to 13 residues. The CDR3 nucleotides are TGTGCCATAAGAGCTACGGTGAACACTGAAGCTTTCTTT. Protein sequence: CAIRATVNTEAFF.

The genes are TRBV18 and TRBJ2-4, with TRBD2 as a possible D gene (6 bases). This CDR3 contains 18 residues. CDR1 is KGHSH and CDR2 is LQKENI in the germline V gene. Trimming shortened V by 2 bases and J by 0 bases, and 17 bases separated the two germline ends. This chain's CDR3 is CASSPMAGGGVAKNIQYF. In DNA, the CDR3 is TGTGCCAGCTCACCAATGGCGGGCGGCGGGGTAGCCAAAAACATTCAGTACTTC.

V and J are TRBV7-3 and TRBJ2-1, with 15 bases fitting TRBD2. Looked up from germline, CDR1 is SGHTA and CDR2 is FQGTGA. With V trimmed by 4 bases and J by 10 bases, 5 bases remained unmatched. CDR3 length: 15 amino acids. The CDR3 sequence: CASSSGTSGGTEQFF. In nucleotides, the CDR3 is TGTGCCAGCAGCTCTGGGACTAGCGGGGGGACCGAGCAGTTCTTC.

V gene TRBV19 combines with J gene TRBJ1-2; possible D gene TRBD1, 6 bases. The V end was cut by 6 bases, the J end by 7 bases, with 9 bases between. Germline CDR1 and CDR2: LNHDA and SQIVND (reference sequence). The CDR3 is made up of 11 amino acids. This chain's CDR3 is CASRTGGGYTF. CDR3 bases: TGTGCCAGTAGGACAGGAGGTGGCTACACCTTC.

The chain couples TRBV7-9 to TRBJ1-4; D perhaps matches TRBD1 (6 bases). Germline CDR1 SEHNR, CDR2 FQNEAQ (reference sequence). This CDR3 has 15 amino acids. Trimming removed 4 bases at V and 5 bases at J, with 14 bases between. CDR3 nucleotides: TGTGCCAGCAGCTCCTTAGACAGGCAAAATGAAAAACTGTTTTTT. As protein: CASSSLDRQNEKLFF.

CDR3 loop: CASRGDRGLTEAFF. CDR3 DNA sequence: TGTGCCAGCAGAGGAGACAGGGGTTTAACTGAAGCTTTCTTT. This chain links TRBV2 with TRBJ1-1; 8 bases align to TRBD1. V lost 6 bases and J lost 5; bases outside the gene matches: 8. CDR1 and CDR2 (germline): SNHLY, FYNNEI. The CDR3 is 14 amino acids.

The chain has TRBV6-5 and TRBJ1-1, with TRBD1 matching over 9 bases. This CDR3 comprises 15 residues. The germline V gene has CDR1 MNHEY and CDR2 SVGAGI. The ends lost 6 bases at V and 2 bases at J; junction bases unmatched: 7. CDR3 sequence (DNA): TGTGCCAGCAGAGGTGCGGGACAGGGTAACACTGAAGCTTTCTTT. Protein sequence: CASRGAGQGNTEAFF.

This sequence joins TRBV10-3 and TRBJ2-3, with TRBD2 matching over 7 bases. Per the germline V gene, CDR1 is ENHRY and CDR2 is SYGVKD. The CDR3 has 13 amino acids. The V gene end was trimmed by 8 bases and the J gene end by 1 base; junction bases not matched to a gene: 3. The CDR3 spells CAIRTSGTDTQYF. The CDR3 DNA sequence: TGTGCCATCCGGACTAGTGGCACAGATACGCAGTATTTT.

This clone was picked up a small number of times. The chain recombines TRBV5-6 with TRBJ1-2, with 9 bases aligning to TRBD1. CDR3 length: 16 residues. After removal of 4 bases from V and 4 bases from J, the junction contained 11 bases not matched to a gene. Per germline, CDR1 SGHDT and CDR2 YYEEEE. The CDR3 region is CASSPGGTGYSYGYTF. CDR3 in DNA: TGTGCCAGCAGCCCCGGGGGGACAGGGTACAGCTATGGCTACACCTTC.

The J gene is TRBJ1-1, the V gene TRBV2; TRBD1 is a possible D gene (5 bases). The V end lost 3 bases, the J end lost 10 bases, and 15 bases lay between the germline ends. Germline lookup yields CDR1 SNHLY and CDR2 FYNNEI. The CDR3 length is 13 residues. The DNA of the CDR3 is TGTGCCAGCAGTGAGGGCGTCCTTAGGGGAGCTTTCTTT. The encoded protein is CASSEGVLRGAFF.

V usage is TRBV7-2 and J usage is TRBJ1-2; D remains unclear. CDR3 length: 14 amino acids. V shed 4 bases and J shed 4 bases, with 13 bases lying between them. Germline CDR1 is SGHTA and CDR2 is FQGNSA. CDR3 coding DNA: TGTGCCAGCAGCTCCCGGGGTCGGAGCTATGGCTACACCTTC. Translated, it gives CASSSRGRSYGYTF.